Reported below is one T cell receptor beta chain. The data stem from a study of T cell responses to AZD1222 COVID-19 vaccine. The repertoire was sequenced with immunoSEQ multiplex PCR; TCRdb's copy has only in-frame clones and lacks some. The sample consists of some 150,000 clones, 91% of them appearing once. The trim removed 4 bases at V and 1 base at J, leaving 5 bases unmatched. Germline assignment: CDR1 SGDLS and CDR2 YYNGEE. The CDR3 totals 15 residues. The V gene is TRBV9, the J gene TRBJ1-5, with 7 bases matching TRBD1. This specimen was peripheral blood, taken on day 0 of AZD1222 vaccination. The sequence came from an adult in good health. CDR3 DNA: TGTGCCAGCAGCCTTACAGGGGCAAGCAATCAGCCCCAGCATTTT. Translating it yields CASSLTGASNQPQHF. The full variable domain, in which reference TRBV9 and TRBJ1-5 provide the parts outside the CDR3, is DSGVTQTPKHLITATGQRVTLRCSPRSGDLSVYWYQQSLDQGLQFLIQYYNGEERAKGNILERFSAQQFPDLHSELNLSSLELGDSALYFCASSLTGASNQPQHFGDGTRLSIL.